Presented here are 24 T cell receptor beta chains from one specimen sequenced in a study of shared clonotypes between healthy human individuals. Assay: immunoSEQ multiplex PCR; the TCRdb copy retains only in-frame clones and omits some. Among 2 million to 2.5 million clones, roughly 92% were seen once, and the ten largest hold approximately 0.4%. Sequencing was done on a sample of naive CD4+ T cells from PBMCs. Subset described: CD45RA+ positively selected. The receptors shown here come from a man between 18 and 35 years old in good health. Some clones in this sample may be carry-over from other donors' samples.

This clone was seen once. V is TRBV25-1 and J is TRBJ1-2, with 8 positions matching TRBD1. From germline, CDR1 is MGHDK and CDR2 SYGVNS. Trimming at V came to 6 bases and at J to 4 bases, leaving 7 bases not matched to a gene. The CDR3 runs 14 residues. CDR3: CASSTRGQAYGYTF. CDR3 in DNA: TGTGCCAGCAGCACCAGGGGGCAGGCCTATGGCTACACCTTC.

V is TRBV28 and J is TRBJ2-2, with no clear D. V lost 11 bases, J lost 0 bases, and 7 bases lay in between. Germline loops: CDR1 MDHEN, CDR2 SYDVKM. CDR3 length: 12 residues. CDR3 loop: CAAKTNTGELFF. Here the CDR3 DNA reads TGTGCCGCGAAGACGAACACCGGGGAGCTGTTTTTT.

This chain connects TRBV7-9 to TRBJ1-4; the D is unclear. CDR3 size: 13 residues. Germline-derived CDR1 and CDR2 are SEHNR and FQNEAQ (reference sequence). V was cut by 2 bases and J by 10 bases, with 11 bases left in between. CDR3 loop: CASSLQAYGKLFF. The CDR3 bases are TGTGCCAGCAGCTTACAGGCTTACGGAAAACTGTTTTTT.

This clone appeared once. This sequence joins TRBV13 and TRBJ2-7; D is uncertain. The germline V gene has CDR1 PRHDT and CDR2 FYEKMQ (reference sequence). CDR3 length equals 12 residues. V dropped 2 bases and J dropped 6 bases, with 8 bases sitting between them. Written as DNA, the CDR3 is TGTGCCAGCAGCTTACGCGCCTCCGAGCAGTACTTC. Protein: CASSLRASEQYF.

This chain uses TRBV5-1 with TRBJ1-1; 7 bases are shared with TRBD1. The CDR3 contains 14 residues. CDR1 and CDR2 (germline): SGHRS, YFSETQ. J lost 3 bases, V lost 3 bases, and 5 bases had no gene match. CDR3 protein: CASSSQGGYTEAFF. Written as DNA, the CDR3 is TGCGCCAGCAGCTCCCAGGGGGGCTACACTGAAGCTTTCTTT. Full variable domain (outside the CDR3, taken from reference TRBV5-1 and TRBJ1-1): KAGVTQTPRYLIKTRGQQVTLSCSPISGHRSVSWYQQTPGQGLQFLFEYFSETQRNKGNFPGRFSGRQFSNSRSEMNVSTLELGDSALYLCASSSQGGYTEAFFGQGTRLTVV.

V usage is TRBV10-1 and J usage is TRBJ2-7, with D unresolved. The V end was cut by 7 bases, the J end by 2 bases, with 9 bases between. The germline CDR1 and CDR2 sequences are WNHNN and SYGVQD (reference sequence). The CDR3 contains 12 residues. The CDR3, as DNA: TGCGCCAGCAAAGACAAACCCTACGAGCAGTACTTC. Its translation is CASKDKPYEQYF.

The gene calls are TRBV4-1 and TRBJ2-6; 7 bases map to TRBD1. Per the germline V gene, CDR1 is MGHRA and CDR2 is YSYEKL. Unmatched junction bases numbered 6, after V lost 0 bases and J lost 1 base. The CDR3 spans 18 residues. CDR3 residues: CASSQDGVTGSGANVLTF. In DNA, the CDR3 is TGCGCCAGCAGCCAAGATGGGGTGACAGGGTCTGGGGCCAACGTCCTGACTTTC.

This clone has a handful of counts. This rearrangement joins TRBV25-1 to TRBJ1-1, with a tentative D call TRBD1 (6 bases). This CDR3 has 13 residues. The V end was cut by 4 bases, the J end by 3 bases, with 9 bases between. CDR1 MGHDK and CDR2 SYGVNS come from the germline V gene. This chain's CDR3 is CASSGDTYTEAFF. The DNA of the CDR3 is TGTGCCAGCAGTGGGGACACCTACACTGAAGCTTTCTTT. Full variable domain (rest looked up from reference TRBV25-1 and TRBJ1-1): EADIYQTPRYLVIGTGKKITLECSQTMGHDKMYWYQQDPGMELHLIHYSYGVNSTEKGDLSSESTVSRIRTEHFPLTLESARPSHTSQYLCASSGDTYTEAFFGQGTRLTVV.

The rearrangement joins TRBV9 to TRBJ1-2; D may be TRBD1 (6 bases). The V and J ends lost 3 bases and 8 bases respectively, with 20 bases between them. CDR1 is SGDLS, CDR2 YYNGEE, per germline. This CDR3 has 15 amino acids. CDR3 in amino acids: CASSARGGAQRGYTF. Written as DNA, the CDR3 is TGTGCCAGCAGCGCCCGTGGGGGGGCGCAGCGCGGCTACACCTTC.

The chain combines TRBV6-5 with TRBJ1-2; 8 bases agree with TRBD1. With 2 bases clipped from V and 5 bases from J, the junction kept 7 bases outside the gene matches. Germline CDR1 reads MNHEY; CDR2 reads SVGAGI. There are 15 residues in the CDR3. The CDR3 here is CASSYPTTGAYGYTF. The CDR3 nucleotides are TGTGCCAGCAGTTACCCCACGACAGGGGCGTATGGCTACACCTTC.

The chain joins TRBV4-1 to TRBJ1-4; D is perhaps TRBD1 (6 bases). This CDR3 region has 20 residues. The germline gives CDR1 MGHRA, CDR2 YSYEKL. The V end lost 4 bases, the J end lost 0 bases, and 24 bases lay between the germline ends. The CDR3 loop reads CASSLKWAGTTGATNEKLFF. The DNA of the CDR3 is TGCGCCAGCAGCCTCAAGTGGGCTGGGACAACGGGGGCAACTAATGAAAAACTGTTTTTT.

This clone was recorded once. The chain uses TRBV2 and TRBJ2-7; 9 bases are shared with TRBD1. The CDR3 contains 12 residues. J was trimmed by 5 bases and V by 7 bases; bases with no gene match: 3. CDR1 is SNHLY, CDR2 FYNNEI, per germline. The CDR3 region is CASKQGADEQYF. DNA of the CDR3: TGTGCCAGCAAACAGGGGGCCGACGAGCAGTACTTC.

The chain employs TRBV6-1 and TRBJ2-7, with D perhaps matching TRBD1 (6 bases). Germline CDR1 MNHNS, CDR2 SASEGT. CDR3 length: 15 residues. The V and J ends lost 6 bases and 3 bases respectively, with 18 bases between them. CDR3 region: CASRVTDSHYYEQYF. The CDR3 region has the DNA TGTGCCAGCAGAGTGACGGACAGTCACTACTACGAGCAGTACTTC.

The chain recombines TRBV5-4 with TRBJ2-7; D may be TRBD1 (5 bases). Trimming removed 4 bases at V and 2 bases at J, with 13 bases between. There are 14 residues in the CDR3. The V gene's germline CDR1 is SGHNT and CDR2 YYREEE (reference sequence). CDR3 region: CASSPPREPYEQYF. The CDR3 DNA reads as TGTGCCAGCAGCCCCCCCAGGGAACCCTACGAGCAGTACTTC. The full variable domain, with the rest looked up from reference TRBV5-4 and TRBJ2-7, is ETGVTQSPTHLIKTRGQQVTLRCSSQSGHNTVSWYQQALGQGPQFIFQYYREEENGRGNFPPRFSGLQFPNYSSELNVNALELDDSALYLCASSPPREPYEQYFGPGTRLTVT.

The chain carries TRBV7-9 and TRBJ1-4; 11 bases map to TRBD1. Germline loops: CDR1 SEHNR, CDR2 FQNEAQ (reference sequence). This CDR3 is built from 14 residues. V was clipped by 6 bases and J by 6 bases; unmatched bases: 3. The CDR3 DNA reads TGTGCCAGCAGTAAGGGACAGGGGGATGAAAAACTGTTTTTT. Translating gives CASSKGQGDEKLFF.

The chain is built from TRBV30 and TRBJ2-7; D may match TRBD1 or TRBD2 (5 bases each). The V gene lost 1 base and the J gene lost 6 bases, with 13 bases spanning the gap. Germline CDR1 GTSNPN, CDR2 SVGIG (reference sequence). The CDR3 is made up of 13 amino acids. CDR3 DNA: TGTGCCTGGAGTGGGGGGAGATCTACCGAGCAGTACTTC. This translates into CAWSGGRSTEQYF.

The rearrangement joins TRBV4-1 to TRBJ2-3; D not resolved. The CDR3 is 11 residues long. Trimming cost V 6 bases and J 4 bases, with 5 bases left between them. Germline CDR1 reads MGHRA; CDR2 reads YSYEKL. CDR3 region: CASSAADTQYF. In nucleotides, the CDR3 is TGCGCCAGCAGTGCGGCAGATACGCAGTATTTT.

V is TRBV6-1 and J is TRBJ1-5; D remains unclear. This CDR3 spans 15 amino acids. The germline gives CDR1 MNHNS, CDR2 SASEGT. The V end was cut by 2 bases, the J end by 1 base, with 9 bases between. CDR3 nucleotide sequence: TGTGCCAGCAGTGAACTGGGAAGGAGCAATCAGCCCCAGCATTTT. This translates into CASSELGRSNQPQHF.

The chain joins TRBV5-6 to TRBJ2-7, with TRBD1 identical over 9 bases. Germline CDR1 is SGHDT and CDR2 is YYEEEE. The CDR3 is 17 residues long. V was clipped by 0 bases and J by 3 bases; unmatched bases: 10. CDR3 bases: TGTGCCAGCAGCTTGGTATCTATCGGGACAGGGTACTACGAGCAGTACTTC. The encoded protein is CASSLVSIGTGYYEQYF.

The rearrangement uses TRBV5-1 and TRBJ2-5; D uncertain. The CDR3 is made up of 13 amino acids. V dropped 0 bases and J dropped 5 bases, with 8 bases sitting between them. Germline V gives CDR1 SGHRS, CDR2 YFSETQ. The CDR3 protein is CASSLALRETQYF. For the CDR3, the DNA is TGCGCCAGCAGCTTGGCCCTTAGGGAGACCCAGTACTTC.

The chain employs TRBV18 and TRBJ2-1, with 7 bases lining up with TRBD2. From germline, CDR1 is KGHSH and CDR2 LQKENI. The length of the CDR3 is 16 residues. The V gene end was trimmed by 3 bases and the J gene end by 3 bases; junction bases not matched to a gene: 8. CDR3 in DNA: TGTGCCAGCTCACCCAGACGGGAGGCCTTCTACAATGAGCAGTTCTTC. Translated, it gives CASSPRREAFYNEQFF.

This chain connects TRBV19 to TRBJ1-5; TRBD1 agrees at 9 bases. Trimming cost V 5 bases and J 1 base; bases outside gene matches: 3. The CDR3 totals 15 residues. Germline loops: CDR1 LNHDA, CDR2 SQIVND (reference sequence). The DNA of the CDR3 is TGTGCCAGTAGTCTGGACAGGGGAAGCAATCAGCCCCAGCATTTT. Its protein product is CASSLDRGSNQPQHF.

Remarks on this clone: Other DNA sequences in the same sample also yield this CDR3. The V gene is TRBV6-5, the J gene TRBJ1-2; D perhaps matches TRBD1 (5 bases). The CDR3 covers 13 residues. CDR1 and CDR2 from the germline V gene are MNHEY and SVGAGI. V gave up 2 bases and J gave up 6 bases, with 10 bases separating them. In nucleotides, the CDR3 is TGTGCCAGCAGTTACCCGGGGGGAAATGGCTACACCTTC. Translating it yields CASSYPGGNGYTF.

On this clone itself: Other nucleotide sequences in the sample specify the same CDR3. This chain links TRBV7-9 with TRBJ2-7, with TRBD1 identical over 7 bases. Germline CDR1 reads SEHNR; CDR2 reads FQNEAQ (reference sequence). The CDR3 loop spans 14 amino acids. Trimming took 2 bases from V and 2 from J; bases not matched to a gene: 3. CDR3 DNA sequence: TGTGCCAGCAGCTTAAGCCAGGGGGCCTACGAGCAGTACTTC. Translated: CASSLSQGAYEQYF.